What follows are 27 T cell receptor beta chains derived from one specimen sequenced in a study of early T cells in non-severe SARS-CoV-2 infection. TCRdb re-derived calls from the 5' RACE reads in MiXCR, one entry per CDR3 protein. This table holds 70,000 to 75,000 distinct CDR3 sequences, approximately 14% found once. Material: whole blood. The receptors shown here come from an adult who was a healthcare worker with PCR-confirmed SARS-CoV-2 infection or an uninfected control (not recorded which).

The rearrangement links TRBV4-3 to TRBJ1-2; D is perhaps TRBD1 (6 bases). CDR1 and CDR2 (germline): LGHNA, YSLEER. CDR3 length equals 15 residues. V was pared by 2 bases and J by 0 bases, with 10 bases between. The CDR3 DNA reads as TGCGCCAGCAGCCAAATAAGGGGGACTAACTATGGCTACACCTTC. It is translated as CASSQIRGTNYGYTF.

This clonotype has only a few counts. V usage is TRBV29-1 and J usage is TRBJ2-7, with D hard to call. Deletions cut 3 bases from V and 6 bases from J, with 12 bases between. CDR1 SQVTM and CDR2 ANQGSEA come from the germline V gene. CDR3 length: 12 residues. As DNA, the CDR3 is TGCAGCGTTGATATGTCGCGTGGCGAGCAGTACTTC. Translated: CSVDMSRGEQYF.

V and J are TRBV3-1 and TRBJ2-2, with unresolved D. Germline CDR1 is LGHDT and CDR2 is YNNKEL (reference sequence). There are 15 residues in the CDR3. Between the trimmed V and J ends, which lost 1 base and 5 bases, there was a span of 11 bases. The CDR3 spells CASSQGLTGTGELFF. In DNA form, the CDR3 reads TGTGCCAGCAGCCAAGGTCTCACCGGTACCGGGGAGCTGTTTTTT.

V and J are TRBV2 and TRBJ2-5, with TRBD2 identical over 13 bases. Germline V gene data show CDR1 as SNHLY and CDR2 as FYNNEI. V trimming: 5 bases; J trimming: 3 bases; junction bases outside the gene matches: 3. The CDR3 contains 15 residues. Here the CDR3 DNA reads TGTGCCAGCAGTAGACTAGCGGGGGGTGAAGAGACCCAGTACTTC. Protein sequence: CASSRLAGGEETQYF.

This clonotype was detected a few times. V gene TRBV7-7 combines with J gene TRBJ2-7, with TRBD2 identical over 8 bases. Losses at the gene ends were 7 bases for V and 3 bases for J; bases not matched to a gene: 14. CDR3 length: 16 amino acids. CDR1 SSHAT and CDR2 FNYEAQ come from the germline V gene (reference sequence). CDR3 amino acids: CASTPPRGGRSYEQYF. The CDR3 nucleotides are TGTGCCAGCACACCCCCCCGGGGGGGTCGTAGCTACGAGCAGTACTTC.

This clonotype was counted between two and nine times. The chain has TRBV20-1 and TRBJ2-7, with 7 bases fitting TRBD1. CDR1 DFQATT and CDR2 SNEGSKA come from the germline V gene (reference sequence). J was trimmed by 0 bases and V by 3 bases; bases with no gene match: 8. The CDR3 loop spans 15 amino acids. Here the CDR3 DNA reads TGCAGTGCTAGGAGCCTGGACAGGAACTCCTACGAGCAGTACTTC. Residues: CSARSLDRNSYEQYF.

The table lists this clonotype with a few counts. The chain couples TRBV20-1 to TRBJ1-1; TRBD1 matches 9 bases. V shed 0 bases, J shed 3 bases, and the junction held 2 bases outside the gene matches. The CDR3 runs to 14 residues. CDR1 and CDR2 (germline): DFQATT, SNEGSKA (reference sequence). The CDR3 is CSARDWTGDTEAFF. The CDR3, as DNA: TGCAGTGCTAGAGATTGGACAGGGGACACTGAAGCTTTCTTT.

The rearrangement uses TRBV18 and TRBJ1-5; 8 bases fit TRBD1. Germline CDR1 KGHSH, CDR2 LQKENI. V shed 3 bases and J 6 bases; nucleotides not matched to a gene: 1. CDR3 size: 13 residues. The DNA for the CDR3 is TGTGCCAGCTCACCGGACAGGGTTCAGCCCCAGCATTTT. As protein: CASSPDRVQPQHF.

The rearrangement links TRBV20-1 to TRBJ2-7; 7 bases are shared with TRBD2. CDR1 and CDR2 from the germline V gene are DFQATT and SNEGSKA (reference sequence). V shed 4 bases, J shed 2 bases, and the junction held 2 bases outside the gene matches. This CDR3 has 12 residues. For the CDR3, the DNA is TGCAGTGCTACAAGCGGGGCCTACGAGCAGTACTTC. The encoded protein is CSATSGAYEQYF.

This clonotype has at least ten counts. The chain recombines TRBV7-9 with TRBJ1-1, with 10 bases lining up with TRBD1. Germline trimming cut 7 bases from V and 5 bases from J; bases unmatched to any gene: 1. Germline CDR1 SEHNR, CDR2 FQNEAQ (reference sequence). The CDR3 contains 12 residues. CDR3 nucleotides: TGTGCCAGCAAGGACAGGGGGACTGAAGCTTTCTTT. Its translation is CASKDRGTEAFF. The full variable domain, with the rest looked up from reference TRBV7-9 and TRBJ1-1, is DTGVSQNPRHKITKRGQNVTFRCDPISEHNRLYWYRQTLGQGPEFLTYFQNEAQLEKSRLLSDRFSAERPKGSFSTLEIQRTEQGDSAMYLCASKDRGTEAFFGQGTRLTVV.

This clonotype has only a few counts. This chain joins TRBV28 and TRBJ1-5; unclear D gene. The V gene lost 2 bases and the J gene lost 4 bases, with 6 bases spanning the gap. CDR1 MDHEN and CDR2 SYDVKM come from the germline V gene. This CDR3 comprises 13 residues. The CDR3 sequence is CASSLHGNQPQHF. Here the CDR3 DNA reads TGTGCCAGCAGTTTACACGGAAATCAGCCCCAGCATTTT.

This chain joins TRBV6-2 or TRBV6-3 and TRBJ2-2, with a tentative D call TRBD1 (6 bases). The CDR3 is 14 residues long. V gave up 5 bases and J gave up 4 bases, with 11 bases separating them. Germline lookup yields CDR1 MNHEY and CDR2 SVGEGT. CDR3 region: CASSPNRVTGELFF. In nucleotides, the CDR3 is TGTGCCAGCAGTCCAAACAGGGTCACCGGGGAGCTGTTTTTT.

A remark on this clonotype: Being one base from a much bigger clone, this may be a read error. V is TRBV12-3 or TRBV12-4 and J is TRBJ2-7, with 8 bases that match TRBD2. The length of the CDR3 is 14 residues. Unmatched junction bases numbered 6, after V lost 2 bases and J lost 6 bases. CDR3: CASSLSGGATEQYF. In DNA, the CDR3 is TGTGCCAGCAGTTTATCCGGGGGGGCCACCGAGCAGTACTTC.

In its sample, this clonotype was seen many times. V usage is TRBV7-6 and J usage is TRBJ1-6; tentatively, D is TRBD1 (5 bases). CDR3 length equals 15 residues. Germline V gives CDR1 SGHVS, CDR2 FNYEAQ. V was trimmed by 1 base and J by 6 bases, leaving 10 bases between them. This chain's CDR3 is CASSLGGGGNSPLHF. The CDR3, as DNA: TGTGCCAGCAGCTTAGGGGGCGGGGGTAATTCACCCCTCCACTTT.

CDR3 residues: CASSGPETVTYGYTF. The CDR3 DNA reads TGTGCCAGCAGTGGCCCCGAGACAGTTACCTATGGCTACACCTTC. The rearrangement links TRBV6-1 to TRBJ1-2, with D maybe TRBD1 (5 bases). V lost 4 bases, J lost 4 bases, and 16 bases lay in between. Germline V gene lookup returns CDR1 MNHNS and CDR2 SASEGT. The CDR3 length is 15 residues.

This clonotype was counted many times. This chain joins TRBV11-2 and TRBJ2-1, with 12 bases lining up with TRBD2. CDR1 is SGHAT and CDR2 is FQNNGV in the germline V gene. V trimming: 7 bases; J trimming: 8 bases; junction bases outside the gene matches: 18. The CDR3 is 18 residues long. The CDR3 DNA is TGTGCCAGCACGCGCCTAGCGGGGGGGGCGGGGAGAACAGATGAGCAGTTCTTC. As protein: CASTRLAGGAGRTDEQFF.

This clonotype was seen only a few times. The gene calls are TRBV14 and TRBJ2-7; TRBD2 matches 7 bases. The junction had 2 bases not matched to a gene; V was cut back by 1 base and J by 2 bases. In germline, CDR1 is SGHDN, CDR2 FVKESK. The CDR3 has 14 amino acids. The CDR3 sequence: CASSQAAGAYEQYF. The CDR3 nucleotides are TGTGCCAGCAGCCAAGCCGCGGGAGCCTACGAGCAGTACTTC.

The chain employs TRBV2 and TRBJ2-4; no clear D gene. The germline V and J ends were trimmed by 1 base and 7 bases, with 2 bases remaining between them. This CDR3 contains 11 residues. CDR1 and CDR2 from the germline V gene are SNHLY and FYNNEI. CDR3 DNA sequence: TGTGCCAGCAGTGAAGGCAACATTCAGTACTTC. It encodes CASSEGNIQYF.

J is TRBJ2-3 and V is TRBV12-3 or TRBV12-4, with 13 bases aligning to TRBD2. V dropped 5 bases and J dropped 4; count of bases not matched to a gene: 9. There are 17 residues in the CDR3. CDR3 loop: CASSPVSTSGGADTQYF. DNA of the CDR3: TGTGCCAGCAGTCCCGTCTCCACTAGCGGGGGGGCAGATACGCAGTATTTT.

V is TRBV10-3 and J is TRBJ1-5, with D possibly being TRBD1 (5 bases). CDR1 and CDR2 from the germline V gene are ENHRY and SYGVKD. The CDR3 has 15 amino acids. Trimming removed 4 bases at V and 0 bases at J, with 10 bases between. The CDR3: CAISVRGDSNQPQHF. For the CDR3, the DNA is TGTGCCATCAGTGTGCGGGGGGATAGCAATCAGCCCCAGCATTTT.

This clonotype was observed at least ten times. This chain uses TRBV20-1 with TRBJ2-3; perhaps TRBD2 as D (5 bases). The CDR3 runs 12 residues. From germline, CDR1 is DFQATT and CDR2 SNEGSKA (reference sequence). Between the trimmed V and J ends, which lost 5 bases and 0 bases, there was a span of 6 bases. The CDR3 loop reads CSAGGSTDTQYF. As DNA, the CDR3 is TGCAGTGCTGGCGGGAGCACAGATACGCAGTATTTT.

The gene calls are TRBV6-1 and TRBJ2-2; possible D gene TRBD2, 6 bases. V was shortened by 7 bases and J by 0 bases, with 12 bases between the two germline ends. The CDR3 covers 15 residues. Germline V CDR1 and CDR2: MNHNS, SASEGT. CDR3 loop: CASKGTLTNTGELFF. CDR3 bases: TGTGCCAGCAAGGGGACTTTAACGAACACCGGGGAGCTGTTTTTT.

The rearrangement joins TRBV6-2 or TRBV6-3 to TRBJ2-2, with a weak D call TRBD2 (5 bases). Germline assignment: CDR1 MNHEY and CDR2 SVGEGT. The germline V and J ends were trimmed by 2 bases and 6 bases, with 10 bases remaining between them. The CDR3 runs 14 residues. The CDR3, as DNA: TGTGCCAGCAGTTACCCTAGTAGCGCCGGGGAGCTGTTTTTT. This sequence encodes CASSYPSSAGELFF.

The gene calls are TRBV6-6 and TRBJ1-1; D perhaps matches TRBD1 (5 bases). The CDR3 runs 13 residues. V was trimmed by 5 bases and J by 4 bases, leaving 11 bases between them. CDR1 is MNHNY, CDR2 SVGAGI, per germline (reference sequence). CDR3: CASSPRQGTEAFF. The CDR3 nucleotides read TGTGCCAGCAGTCCTCGCCAGGGCACTGAAGCTTTCTTT.

This clonotype was counted only a few times. V gene TRBV29-1 combines with J gene TRBJ2-7, with TRBD1 identical over 7 bases. After removal of 5 bases from V and 5 bases from J, the junction contained 3 bases not matched to a gene. Germline loops: CDR1 SQVTM, CDR2 ANQGSEA. This CDR3 region has 11 residues. The DNA for the CDR3 is TGCAGCGTTTCAAGGGGGCACGAGCAGTACTTC. As protein: CSVSRGHEQYF.

This clonotype was counted ten times or more. The chain recombines TRBV20-1 with TRBJ2-3; 7 bases map to TRBD1. This CDR3 is 15 amino acids long. The germline V gene has CDR1 DFQATT and CDR2 SNEGSKA (reference sequence). The J segment lost 0 bases and the V segment lost 6 bases, leaving 9 bases of the junction unmatched. The CDR3 is CSAYSGQVSTDTQYF. The CDR3, as DNA: TGCAGTGCCTATTCCGGACAGGTTAGCACAGATACGCAGTATTTT.

The V gene is TRBV15, the J gene TRBJ1-1, with 10 bases fitting TRBD1. The germline CDR1 and CDR2 sequences are LNHNV and YYDKDF (reference sequence). The CDR3 sequence is 14 residues long. With 1 base clipped from V and 6 bases from J, the junction kept 2 bases outside the gene matches. CDR3 in amino acids: CATSRGGTGAEAFF. The CDR3 region has the DNA TGTGCCACCAGCAGAGGAGGGACAGGGGCTGAAGCTTTCTTT.